This T cell receptor beta chain was sequenced for a study of cytomegalovirus exposure and HLA in healthy donors. Study-wide background: The 95 million to 120 million unique TCR beta sequences, from roughly 180 million T cells, were found by an earlier analysis. Study outcomes and limitations: The study labeled about 160 TCR beta chains cytomegalovirus-associated. The Asian-associated ancestry cluster reportedly had fewer N-insertions than the approximately 670-donor mean in a later analysis. Presence/absence analyses rested on an assumption that sequencing depth was roughly uniform across donors.

The PCR contained 60 Vbeta and 13 Jbeta primers. Method: immunoSEQ multiplex PCR; TCRdb's copy keeps in-frame clones and lacks some. The table records about 120,000 clones, roughly 80% of them present only once. Per the germline V gene, CDR1 is SGHNT and CDR2 is YENEEA. This CDR3 spans 12 amino acids. Deletions cut 4 bases from V and 2 bases from J, with 2 bases between. On this clone: The target antigen is unknown.

The sample was PBMCs. This chain uses TRBV11-3 with TRBJ2-2, with D hard to call. This sequence was found in a man aged 60 to 75 in good health and CMV-seropositive. The CDR3 DNA is TGTGCCAGCAGCTCTAACACCGGGGAGCTGTTTTTT. Translation gives CASSSNTGELFF. Full variable domain (missing parts from reference TRBV11-3 and TRBJ2-2): EAGVVQSPRYKIIEKKQPVAFWCNPISGHNTLYWYLQNLGQGPELLIRYENEEAVDDSQLPKDRFSAERLKGVDSTLKIQPAELGDSAVYLCASSSNTGELFFGEGSRLTVL.